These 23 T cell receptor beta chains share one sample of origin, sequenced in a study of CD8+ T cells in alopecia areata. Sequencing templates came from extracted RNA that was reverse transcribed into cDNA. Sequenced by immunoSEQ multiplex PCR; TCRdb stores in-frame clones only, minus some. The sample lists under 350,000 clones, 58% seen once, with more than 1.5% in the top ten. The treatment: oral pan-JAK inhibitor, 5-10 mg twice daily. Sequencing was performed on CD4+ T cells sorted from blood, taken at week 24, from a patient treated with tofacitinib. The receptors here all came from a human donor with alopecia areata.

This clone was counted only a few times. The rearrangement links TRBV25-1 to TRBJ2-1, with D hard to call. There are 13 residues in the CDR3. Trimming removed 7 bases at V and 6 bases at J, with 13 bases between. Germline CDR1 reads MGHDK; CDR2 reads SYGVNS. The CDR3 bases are TGTGCCAGCAAGAAATGGCTACGCAATGAGCAGTTCTTC. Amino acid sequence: CASKKWLRNEQFF.

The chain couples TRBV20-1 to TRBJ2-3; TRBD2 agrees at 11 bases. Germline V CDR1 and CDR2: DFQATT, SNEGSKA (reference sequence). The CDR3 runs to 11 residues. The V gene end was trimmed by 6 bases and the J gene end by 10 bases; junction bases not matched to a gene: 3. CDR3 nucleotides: TGCAGTGCCCCGACTAGCGGGGCGCAGTATTTT. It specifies CSAPTSGAQYF.

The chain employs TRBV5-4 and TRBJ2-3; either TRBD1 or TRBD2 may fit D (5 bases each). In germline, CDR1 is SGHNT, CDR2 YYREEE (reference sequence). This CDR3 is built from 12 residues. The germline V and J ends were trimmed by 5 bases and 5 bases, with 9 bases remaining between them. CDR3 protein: CASRGPGDTQYF. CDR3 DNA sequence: TGTGCCAGCAGGGGACCGGGAGATACGCAGTATTTT.

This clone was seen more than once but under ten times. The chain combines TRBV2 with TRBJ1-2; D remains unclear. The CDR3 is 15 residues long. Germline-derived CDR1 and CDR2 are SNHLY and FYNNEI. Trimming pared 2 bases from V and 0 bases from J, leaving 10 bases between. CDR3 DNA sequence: TGTGCCAGCAGTGAACGGAGGATCTCTAACTATGGCTACACCTTC. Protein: CASSERRISNYGYTF.

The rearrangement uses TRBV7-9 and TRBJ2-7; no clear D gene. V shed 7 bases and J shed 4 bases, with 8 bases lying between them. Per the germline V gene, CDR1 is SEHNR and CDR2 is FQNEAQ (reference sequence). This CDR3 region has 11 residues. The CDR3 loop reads CASINAYEQYF. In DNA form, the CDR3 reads TGTGCCAGCATCAATGCATACGAGCAGTACTTC.

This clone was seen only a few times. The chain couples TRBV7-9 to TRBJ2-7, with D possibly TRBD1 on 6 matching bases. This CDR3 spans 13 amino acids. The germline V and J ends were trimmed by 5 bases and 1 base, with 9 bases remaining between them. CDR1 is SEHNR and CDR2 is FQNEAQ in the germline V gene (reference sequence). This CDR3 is CASSRTGSYEQYF. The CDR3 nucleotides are TGTGCCAGCAGCCGCACAGGGTCCTACGAGCAGTACTTC. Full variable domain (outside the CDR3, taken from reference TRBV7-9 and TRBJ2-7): DTGVSQNPRHKITKRGQNVTFRCDPISEHNRLYWYRQTLGQGPEFLTYFQNEAQLEKSRLLSDRFSAERPKGSFSTLEIQRTEQGDSAMYLCASSRTGSYEQYFGPGTRLTVT.

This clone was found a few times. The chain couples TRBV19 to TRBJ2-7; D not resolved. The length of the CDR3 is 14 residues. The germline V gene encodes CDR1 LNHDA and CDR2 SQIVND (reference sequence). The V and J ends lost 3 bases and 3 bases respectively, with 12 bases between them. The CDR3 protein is CASSMAAEDYEQYF. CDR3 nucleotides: TGTGCCAGTAGTATGGCCGCAGAGGACTACGAGCAGTACTTC. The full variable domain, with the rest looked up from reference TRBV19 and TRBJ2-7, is DGGITQSPKYLFRKEGQNVTLSCEQNLNHDAMYWYRQDPGQGLRLIYYSQIVNDFQKGDIAEGYSVSREKKESFPLTVTSAQKNPTAFYLCASSMAAEDYEQYFGPGTRLTVT.

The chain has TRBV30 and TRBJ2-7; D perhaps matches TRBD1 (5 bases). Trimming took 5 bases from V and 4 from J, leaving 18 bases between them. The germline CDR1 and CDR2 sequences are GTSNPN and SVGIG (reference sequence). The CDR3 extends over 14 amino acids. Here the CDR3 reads CAWSELGAGYEQYF. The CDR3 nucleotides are TGTGCCTGGTCCGAGCTAGGGGCCGGGTACGAGCAGTACTTC.

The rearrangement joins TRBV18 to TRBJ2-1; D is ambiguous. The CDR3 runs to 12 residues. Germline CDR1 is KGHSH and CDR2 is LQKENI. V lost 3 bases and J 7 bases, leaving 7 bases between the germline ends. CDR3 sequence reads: CASSPGLNEQFF. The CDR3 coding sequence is TGTGCCAGCTCACCGGGGTTAAATGAGCAGTTCTTC.

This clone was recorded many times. As DNA, the CDR3 is TGTGCCAGCAGCTTGGCCCTGACAGGGTCTGGGGCCAACGTCCTGACTTTC. It translates to CASSLALTGSGANVLTF. This chain connects TRBV5-4 to TRBJ2-6; 7 bases agree with TRBD1. J was trimmed by 1 base and V by 0 bases; bases with no gene match: 4. This CDR3 is 17 amino acids long. From germline, CDR1 is SGHNT and CDR2 YYREEE (reference sequence).

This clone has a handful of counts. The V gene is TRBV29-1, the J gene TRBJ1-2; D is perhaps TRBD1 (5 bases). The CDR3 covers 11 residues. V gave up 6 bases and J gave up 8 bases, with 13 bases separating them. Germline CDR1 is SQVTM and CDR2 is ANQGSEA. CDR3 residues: CSVAVQVGYTF. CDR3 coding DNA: TGCAGCGTCGCCGTACAGGTGGGCTACACCTTC.

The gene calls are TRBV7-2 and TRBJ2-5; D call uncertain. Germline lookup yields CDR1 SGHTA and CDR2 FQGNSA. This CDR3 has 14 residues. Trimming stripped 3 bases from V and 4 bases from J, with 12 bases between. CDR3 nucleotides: TGTGCCAGCAGCTTCCTTCGAGGTGGAGAGACCCAGTACTTC. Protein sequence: CASSFLRGGETQYF.

CDR3 sequence: CASSPGNEQYF. Written as DNA, the CDR3 is TGTGCCAGCAGCCCTGGGAACGAGCAGTACTTC. The chain combines TRBV2 with TRBJ2-5, with no clear D. The J call is doubtful: the DNA matches TRBJ2-7 better. The CDR3 is 11 residues long. Per germline, CDR1 SNHLY and CDR2 FYNNEI.

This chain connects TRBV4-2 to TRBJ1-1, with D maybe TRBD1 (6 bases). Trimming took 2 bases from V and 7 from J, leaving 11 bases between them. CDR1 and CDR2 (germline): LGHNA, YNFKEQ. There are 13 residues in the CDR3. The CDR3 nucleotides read TGTGCCAGCAGCCAACTCAAGGACAGTGAAGCTTTCTTT. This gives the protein CASSQLKDSEAFF.

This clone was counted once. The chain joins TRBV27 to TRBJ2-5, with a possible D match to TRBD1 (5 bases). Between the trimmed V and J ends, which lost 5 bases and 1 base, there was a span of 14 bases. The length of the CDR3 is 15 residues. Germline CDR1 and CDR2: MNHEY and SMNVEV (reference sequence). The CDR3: CASSQGNNRQETQYF. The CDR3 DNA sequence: TGTGCCAGCAGTCAGGGTAATAACCGCCAAGAGACCCAGTACTTC.

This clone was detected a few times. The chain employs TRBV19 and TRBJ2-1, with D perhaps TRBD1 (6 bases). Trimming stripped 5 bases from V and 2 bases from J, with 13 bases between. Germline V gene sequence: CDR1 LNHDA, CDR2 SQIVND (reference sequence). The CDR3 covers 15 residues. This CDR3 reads CASSSQDSTYNEQFF. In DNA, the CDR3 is TGTGCCAGTAGTTCCCAGGACAGCACCTACAATGAGCAGTTCTTC.

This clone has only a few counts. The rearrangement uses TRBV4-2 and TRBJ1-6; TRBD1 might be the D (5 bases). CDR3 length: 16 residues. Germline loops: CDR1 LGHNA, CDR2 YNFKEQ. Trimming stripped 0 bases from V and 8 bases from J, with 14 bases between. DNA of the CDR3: TGTGCCAGCAGCCAAGATGGGCAGGGCCGGGATTCACCCCTCCACTTT. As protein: CASSQDGQGRDSPLHF.

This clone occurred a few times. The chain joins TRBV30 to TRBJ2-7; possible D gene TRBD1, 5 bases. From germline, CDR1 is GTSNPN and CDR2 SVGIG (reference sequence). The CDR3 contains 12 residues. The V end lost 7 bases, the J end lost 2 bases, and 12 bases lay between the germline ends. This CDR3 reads CASSRGAYEQYF. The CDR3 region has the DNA TGTGCCTCATCTAGGGGCGCCTACGAGCAGTACTTC.

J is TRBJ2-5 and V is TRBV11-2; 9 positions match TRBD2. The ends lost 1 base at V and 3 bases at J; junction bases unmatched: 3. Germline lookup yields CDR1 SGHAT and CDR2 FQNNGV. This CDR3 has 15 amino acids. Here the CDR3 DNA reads TGTGCCAGCAGCTTAGGCGCTAGCGGGGAAGAGACCCAGTACTTC. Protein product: CASSLGASGEETQYF.

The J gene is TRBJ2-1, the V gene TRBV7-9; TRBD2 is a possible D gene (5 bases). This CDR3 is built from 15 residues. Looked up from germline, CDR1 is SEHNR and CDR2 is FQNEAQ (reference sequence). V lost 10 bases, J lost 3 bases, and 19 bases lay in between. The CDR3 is CAITPHELDYNEQFF. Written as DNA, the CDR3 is TGTGCCATCACCCCGCATGAACTAGACTACAATGAGCAGTTCTTC.

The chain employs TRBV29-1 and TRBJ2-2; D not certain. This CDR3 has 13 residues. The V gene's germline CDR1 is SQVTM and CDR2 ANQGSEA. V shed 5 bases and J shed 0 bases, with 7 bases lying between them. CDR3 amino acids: CSVRVSNTGELFF. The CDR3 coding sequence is TGCAGCGTTCGGGTTTCGAACACCGGGGAGCTGTTTTTT.

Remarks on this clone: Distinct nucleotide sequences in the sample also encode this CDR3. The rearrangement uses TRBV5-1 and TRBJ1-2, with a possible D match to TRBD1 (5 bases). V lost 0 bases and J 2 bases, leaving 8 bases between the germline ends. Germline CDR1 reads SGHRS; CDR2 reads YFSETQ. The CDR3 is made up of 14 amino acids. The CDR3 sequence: CASSLDSGNYGYTF. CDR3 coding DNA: TGCGCCAGCAGCTTGGATTCAGGGAACTATGGCTACACCTTC.

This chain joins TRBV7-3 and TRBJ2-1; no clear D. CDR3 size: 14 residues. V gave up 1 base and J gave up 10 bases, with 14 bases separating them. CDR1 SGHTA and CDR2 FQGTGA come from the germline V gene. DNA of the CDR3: TGTGCCAGCAGCTTAAAGAGACCCCCGGGCGAGCAGTTCTTC. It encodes CASSLKRPPGEQFF.